These 25 T cell receptor beta chains were all obtained from the same sample, sequenced in a study of Ad26.COV2.S vaccination and SARS-CoV-2 variants. Clones were read by immunoSEQ multiplex PCR, and TCRdb kept only the in-frame ones, dropping some. The table has around 300,000 clones, roughly 90% seen once; the top ten hold over 8.5%. The treatment was: around 19 received Ad26.COV2.S at low or high dose, single or two shots; about 5 received placebo; per-sample allocation not given. The samples were gathered on day 63 after the first injection of vaccine or placebo. Source: peripheral blood, taken in a trial of Ad26.COV2.S vaccine versus placebo. Every receptor here comes from a person between 18 and 65 years old who received the Ad26.COV2.S COVID-19 vaccine or a placebo.

The chain has TRBV30 and TRBJ2-3, with D uncertain. This CDR3 comprises 12 residues. Trimming took off 5 bases at V and 0 bases at J, with 6 bases between the two ends. Per the germline V gene, CDR1 is GTSNPN and CDR2 is SVGIG (reference sequence). CDR3 in amino acids: CAWETSTDTQYF. The CDR3 coding sequence is TGTGCCTGGGAGACTAGCACAGATACGCAGTATTTT.

This chain links TRBV5-1 with TRBJ2-3; a weak D match, TRBD2 (5 bases). Per germline, CDR1 SGHRS and CDR2 YFSETQ. Trimming pared 0 bases from V and 2 bases from J, leaving 13 bases between. CDR3 size: 16 residues. The CDR3 region is CASSLGLAKDTDTQYF. As DNA, the CDR3 is TGCGCCAGCAGCTTGGGTTTAGCGAAGGACACAGATACGCAGTATTTT.

The V call is TRBV2, the J call TRBJ2-4; 15 nucleotides match TRBD2. Germline V gene data show CDR1 as SNHLY and CDR2 as FYNNEI. The CDR3 is 15 residues long. Unmatched junction bases numbered 3, after V lost 7 bases and J lost 5 bases. The CDR3 DNA follows: TGTGCCAGCACCAGGACTAGCGGGGGGGAAAACATTCAGTACTTC. Amino acids: CASTRTSGGENIQYF.

The chain joins TRBV28 to TRBJ1-4; 9 nucleotides agree with TRBD1. CDR1 MDHEN and CDR2 SYDVKM come from the germline V gene. After removal of 5 bases from V and 7 bases from J, the junction contained 8 bases not matched to a gene. The CDR3 loop spans 15 amino acids. CDR3: CASSLPGTGTEKLFF. The CDR3 DNA follows: TGTGCCAGCAGTCTACCCGGGACAGGGACTGAAAAACTGTTTTTT. Using reference TRBV28 and TRBJ1-4 for the parts outside the CDR3, the full variable domain is DVKVTQSSRYLVKRTGEKVFLECVQDMDHENMFWYRQDPGLGLRLIYFSYDVKMKEKGDIPEGYSVSREKKERFSLILESASTNQTSMYLCASSLPGTGTEKLFFGSGTQLSVL.

The chain combines TRBV7-2 with TRBJ2-2, with 14 bases that match TRBD2. This CDR3 region has 17 residues. J gave up 5 bases and V 5 bases, and 7 bases lay outside the gene matches. Germline-derived CDR1 and CDR2 are SGHTA and FQGNSA. The CDR3 loop reads CASSPTSGGEYTGELFF. Here the CDR3 DNA reads TGTGCCAGCAGCCCGACTAGCGGGGGGGAGTATACCGGGGAGCTGTTTTTT. The full variable domain, with the rest looked up from reference TRBV7-2 and TRBJ2-2, is GAGVSQSPSNKVTEKGKDVELRCDPISGHTALYWYRQSLGQGLEFLIYFQGNSAPDKSGLPSDRFSAERTGGSVSTLTIQRTQQEDSAVYLCASSPTSGGEYTGELFFGEGSRLTVL.

The chain couples TRBV28 to TRBJ1-5; D is uncertain. Germline CDR1 MDHEN, CDR2 SYDVKM. This CDR3 is 14 amino acids long. Trimming removed 2 bases from V and 5 bases from J, with 10 bases in between. In nucleotides, the CDR3 is TGTGCCAGCAGTTTAAAGGGAGACCATCAGCCCCAGCATTTT. It is translated as CASSLKGDHQPQHF.

The chain recombines TRBV19 with TRBJ1-2, with no clear D. The CDR3 runs 14 residues. The germline V and J ends were trimmed by 3 bases and 3 bases, with 11 bases remaining between them. The V gene's germline CDR1 is LNHDA and CDR2 SQIVND (reference sequence). CDR3 sequence: CASSIIGLDYGYTF. CDR3 DNA sequence: TGTGCCAGTAGTATCATTGGGTTGGACTATGGCTACACCTTC. The entire variable domain, with the rest obtained from reference TRBV19 and TRBJ1-2, is as follows: DGGITQSPKYLFRKEGQNVTLSCEQNLNHDAMYWYRQDPGQGLRLIYYSQIVNDFQKGDIAEGYSVSREKKESFPLTVTSAQKNPTAFYLCASSIIGLDYGYTFGSGTRLTVV.

This chain links TRBV7-2 with TRBJ1-5, with D hard to call. Germline V gene sequence: CDR1 SGHTA, CDR2 FQGNSA. This CDR3 has 11 residues. V was shortened by 1 base and J by 8 bases, with 3 bases between the two germline ends. CDR3 amino acids: CASSLEKPQHF. The DNA for the CDR3 is TGTGCCAGCAGCTTAGAAAAGCCCCAGCATTTT.

This clone occurred once. The chain joins TRBV5-5 to TRBJ2-5; D remains unclear. Germline V lookup: CDR1 SGHKS, CDR2 YYEKEE (reference sequence). V was cut by 2 bases and J by 4 bases, with 9 bases left in between. This CDR3 contains 13 residues. The CDR3: CASSLWGPETQYF. The CDR3 nucleotides are TGTGCCAGCAGCTTATGGGGTCCAGAGACCCAGTACTTC.

This clone occurred once. The J gene is TRBJ2-6, the V gene TRBV4-1, with D unresolved. The germline V gene has CDR1 MGHRA and CDR2 YSYEKL. The CDR3 loop spans 15 amino acids. V shed 0 bases and J shed 4 bases, with 7 bases lying between them. CDR3 nucleotide sequence: TGCGCCAGCAGCCAAGATTGGGTCGGGGCCAACGTCCTGACTTTC. Protein: CASSQDWVGANVLTF.

V is TRBV7-9 and J is TRBJ2-3, with TRBD2 as a possible D gene (6 bases). Germline-derived CDR1 and CDR2 are SEHNR and FQNEAQ (reference sequence). The germline V and J ends were trimmed by 1 base and 0 bases, with 17 bases remaining between them. The CDR3 is made up of 18 amino acids. DNA of the CDR3: TGTGCCAGCAGCTTAGAGGTTCTAGTTGGGGGGAGCACAGATACGCAGTATTTT. Amino acid sequence: CASSLEVLVGGSTDTQYF.

A single count supports this clone. DNA for the CDR3: TGTGCCAGCAGTTATGCTAGGGGAAGCTACGAGCAGTACTTC. Translating it yields CASSYARGSYEQYF. The V call is TRBV6-5, the J call TRBJ2-7, with TRBD1 as a possible D gene (5 bases). The length of the CDR3 is 14 residues. The germline V gene has CDR1 MNHEY and CDR2 SVGAGI. The V gene lost 3 bases and the J gene lost 3 bases, with 12 bases spanning the gap.

A note on this clone: The junction departs from germline at one end; a sequencing error may be responsible. The chain uses TRBV7-7 and TRBJ2-1; 11 bases map to TRBD2. CDR1 is SSHAT and CDR2 is FNYEAQ in the germline V gene (reference sequence). The CDR3 runs 16 residues. The CDR3 DNA follows: TGTGCTAGCAGCTTAGCGGGAGGGCTTAGGGCTGGTGAGCAGTTCTTC. This translates into CASSLAGGLRAGEQFF.

The J gene is TRBJ2-7, the V gene TRBV5-6, with D possibly TRBD1 on 5 matching bases. The CDR3 is 13 residues long. Germline CDR1 is SGHDT and CDR2 is YYEEEE. V lost 4 bases, J lost 0 bases, and 8 bases lay in between. CDR3 bases: TGTGCCAGCAGCCTTACAGGCTCCTACGAGCAGTACTTC. Translation: CASSLTGSYEQYF. The full variable domain, its missing parts supplied by reference TRBV5-6 and TRBJ2-7, is DAGVTQSPTHLIKTRGQQVTLRCSPKSGHDTVSWYQQALGQGPQFIFQYYEEEERQRGNFPDRFSGHQFPNYSSELNVNALLLGDSALYLCASSLTGSYEQYFGPGTRLTVT.

This rearrangement joins TRBV19 to TRBJ2-1; 8 bases fit TRBD2. In germline, CDR1 is LNHDA, CDR2 SQIVND (reference sequence). The CDR3 contains 16 residues. After removal of 1 base from V and 7 bases from J, the junction contained 9 bases not matched to a gene. The CDR3 loop is CASSIGWRGAQNEQFF. DNA for the CDR3: TGTGCCAGTAGTATAGGTTGGCGGGGGGCCCAAAATGAGCAGTTCTTC.

This clone was detected a few times. V and J are TRBV28 and TRBJ1-5; D is possibly TRBD1 (5 bases). V was trimmed by 8 bases and J by 4 bases, leaving 18 bases between them. In germline, CDR1 is MDHEN, CDR2 SYDVKM. This CDR3 has 15 residues. CDR3 loop: CASATRGTVNQPQHF. The CDR3 coding sequence is TGTGCCAGCGCTACGCGGGGGACGGTTAATCAGCCCCAGCATTTT.

The chain joins TRBV4-1 to TRBJ2-7; unclear D gene. From germline, CDR1 is MGHRA and CDR2 YSYEKL. The length of the CDR3 is 14 residues. Trimming cost V 5 bases and J 4 bases, with 15 bases left between them. The CDR3, as DNA: TGCGCCAGCAGCGGCCGAGGAAACTTTTACGAGCAGTACTTC. This translates into CASSGRGNFYEQYF.

The genes are TRBV9 and TRBJ1-2; D is unresolved. In germline, CDR1 is SGDLS, CDR2 YYNGEE. Deletions cut 3 bases from V and 0 bases from J, with 3 bases between. CDR3 length equals 12 residues. DNA of the CDR3: TGTGCCAGCAGCGGGGCTAACTATGGCTACACCTTC. Encoded protein: CASSGANYGYTF.

V usage is TRBV7-9 and J usage is TRBJ2-7, with D maybe TRBD2 (5 bases). Germline-derived CDR1 and CDR2 are SEHNR and FQNEAQ (reference sequence). With 5 bases removed from V and 3 bases from J, the gap between germline ends came to 26 bases. This CDR3 has 18 residues. The CDR3 loop reads CASSRPIFEGRVIYEQYF. The CDR3, as DNA: TGTGCCAGCAGCCGCCCCATATTCGAGGGCCGGGTGATCTACGAGCAGTACTTC.

This clone has a single count. The J gene is TRBJ1-3, the V gene TRBV19; D gene uncertain. V was cut by 3 bases and J by 0 bases, with 9 bases left in between. The CDR3 runs to 15 residues. Germline V CDR1 and CDR2: LNHDA, SQIVND (reference sequence). The chain's CDR3 is CASSMGSSSGNTIYF. CDR3 nucleotide sequence: TGTGCCAGTAGTATGGGGTCCTCCTCTGGAAACACCATATATTTT.

This chain uses TRBV9 with TRBJ2-2; maybe TRBD2 (6 bases). V shed 3 bases and J shed 5 bases, with 14 bases lying between them. CDR1 is SGDLS and CDR2 is YYNGEE in the germline V gene. The CDR3 consists of 15 residues. In DNA form, the CDR3 reads TGTGCCAGCAGCGGCGGGCTGCGGGGTACCGGGGAGCTGTTTTTT. Translation gives CASSGGLRGTGELFF.

The chain has TRBV3-1 (or the pseudogene TRBV3-2) and TRBJ2-1, with 7 bases lining up with TRBD2. The CDR3 length is 17 residues. Germline loops: CDR1 LGHDT, CDR2 YNNKEL (reference sequence). V lost 0 bases to trimming and J lost 8 bases; unmatched junction nucleotides: 13. The CDR3 loop is CASSQDGNGRPWDEQFF. The CDR3 nucleotides read TGTGCCAGCAGCCAAGATGGTAACGGGAGGCCTTGGGATGAGCAGTTCTTC.

The genes are TRBV6-5 and TRBJ1-5; perhaps TRBD1 as D (5 bases). CDR1 is MNHEY, CDR2 SVGAGI, per germline. The CDR3 spans 15 residues. Trimming stripped 4 bases from V and 5 bases from J, with 15 bases between. CDR3: CASSLRAGSDQPQHF. CDR3 nucleotide sequence: TGTGCCAGCAGTTTGAGGGCAGGGTCAGATCAGCCCCAGCATTTT.

The CDR3 nucleotides are TGCGCCAGCAGCTTGGTTCCAGTCACCGGGGAGCTGTTTTTT. Translating it yields CASSLVPVTGELFF. This chain uses TRBV5-1 with TRBJ2-2, with D unclear. Trimming pared 0 bases from V and 4 bases from J, leaving 7 bases between. Germline CDR1 and CDR2: SGHRS and YFSETQ. This CDR3 is built from 14 residues.

This clone was picked up a small number of times. Other DNA sequences in this specimen translate into the identical CDR3. The V gene is TRBV5-8, the J gene TRBJ2-7, with TRBD1 matching over 8 bases. This CDR3 spans 15 amino acids. Germline CDR1 reads SGHTS; CDR2 reads YDEGEE. The V segment lost 0 bases and the J segment 2 bases; nucleotides outside the gene matches: 4. CDR3 sequence (DNA): TGTGCCAGCAGCTTGGGACAGGGGTTAACCTACGAGCAGTACTTC. Residues: CASSLGQGLTYEQYF.